The clone carrying this T cell receptor beta chain was detected a few times. The antigen is not known. The data derive from a study of CD8 T cells in ankylosing spondylitis. V dropped 0 bases and J dropped 3; count of bases not matched to a gene: 6. The CDR3 runs 16 residues. Looked up from germline, CDR1 is MNHEY and CDR2 is SVGAGI. Study observations and caveats: Enrichment of disease-linked clones was reportedly significant in matched ankylosing spondylitis synovial fluid.

From the 5' RACE reads, TCRdb called clonotypes with MiXCR, one entry per CDR3 protein. The sample consists of about 200,000 distinct CDR3 sequences, around 13% of them appearing once. Sequencing was performed on blood, either unsorted or a sorted T cell fraction (not recorded which). J is TRBJ2-7 and V is TRBV6-5; 9 bases are shared with TRBD2. The sequence came from a male donor with ankylosing spondylitis or in good health (not recorded which). This chain's CDR3 is CASSYSTSGDGYEQYF. CDR3 DNA sequence: TGTGCCAGCAGTTACTCGACTAGCGGAGACGGCTACGAGCAGTACTTC.